Listed here are 17 T cell receptor beta chains from one sample, sequenced in a study of T cells in Graves' hyperthyroidism and ophthalmopathy. TCR beta CDR3 regions were amplified from RNA. TCR CDR3 underwent first-round RT-PCR with the HTBI primer set. TCRdb analysed the multiplex PCR reads with MiXCR anew, one entry per CDR3 protein. The table includes approximately 610,000 distinct CDR3 sequences, roughly 14% detected once. The specimen was blood. These TCRs come from a middle-aged woman with Graves' ophthalmopathy.

The J gene is TRBJ2-7, the V gene TRBV20-1; 9 nucleotides align to TRBD1. Germline CDR1 reads DFQATT; CDR2 reads SNEGSKA (reference sequence). This CDR3 has 15 residues. J lost 3 bases, V lost 4 bases, and 10 bases had no gene match. The DNA of the CDR3 is TGCAGTGCTACCCGACGACAGGGGGGGATCTACGAGCAGTACTTC. This translates into CSATRRQGGIYEQYF.

This clonotype was counted at least ten times. This chain links TRBV7-6 with TRBJ1-3; no firm D call. The CDR3 loop spans 14 amino acids. Between the trimmed V and J ends, which lost 5 bases and 2 bases, there was a span of 10 bases. Germline V gene data show CDR1 as SGHVS and CDR2 as FNYEAQ. CDR3 protein: CASSQRLPGNTIYF. Written as DNA, the CDR3 is TGTGCCAGCAGCCAGAGACTGCCTGGAAACACCATATATTTT.

The gene calls are TRBV7-6 and TRBJ2-2; TRBD1 aligns across 9 bases. This CDR3 region has 16 residues. Trimming took 2 bases from V and 8 from J; bases not matched to a gene: 9. The germline gives CDR1 SGHVS, CDR2 FNYEAQ. CDR3 sequence reads: CASSLTLGQGAGELFF. The CDR3 nucleotides are TGTGCCAGCAGCTTAACATTGGGACAGGGAGCGGGGGAGCTGTTTTTT.

The chain is built from TRBV18 and TRBJ1-1; maybe TRBD1 (6 bases). V lost 3 bases to trimming and J lost 3 bases, with 17 bases between them. This CDR3 has 16 residues. The germline gives CDR1 KGHSH, CDR2 LQKENI. For the CDR3, the DNA is TGTGCCAGCTCACCCAAGGACCGGGGGCGTCACACTGAAGCTTTCTTT. This encodes CASSPKDRGRHTEAFF.

This clonotype has a count of ten or more. The rearrangement joins TRBV7-9 to TRBJ2-7, with 9 bases lining up with TRBD2. J gave up 5 bases and V 4 bases, and 6 bases lay outside the gene matches. The germline V gene has CDR1 SEHNR and CDR2 FQNEAQ (reference sequence). This CDR3 comprises 14 residues. The CDR3 here is CASSYSGSRHEQYF. DNA for the CDR3: TGTGCCAGCAGCTATAGCGGGAGCCGCCACGAGCAGTACTTC.

The chain uses TRBV6-5 and TRBJ1-2, with 12 bases that match TRBD1. The ends lost 1 base at V and 6 bases at J; junction bases unmatched: 3. The V gene's germline CDR1 is MNHEY and CDR2 SVGAGI. The CDR3 is made up of 15 amino acids. Written as DNA, the CDR3 is TGTGCCAGCAGTTACTACGGGACAGGGGGCGATGGCTACACCTTC. Protein product: CASSYYGTGGDGYTF.

CDR3 DNA sequence: TGTGCCAGCAGCGATCTCGGGACAGAATCGAACACCGGGGAGCTGTTTTTT. It codes for CASSDLGTESNTGELFF. The chain links TRBV5-6 to TRBJ2-2, with 7 positions matching TRBD1. CDR3 length: 17 residues. V dropped 4 bases and J dropped 0; count of bases not matched to a gene: 9. The germline gives CDR1 SGHDT, CDR2 YYEEEE.

This clonotype was seen more than once but under ten times. J is TRBJ2-3 and V is TRBV11-2; 7 bases fit TRBD2. Germline CDR1 SGHAT, CDR2 FQNNGV. V shed 1 base, J shed 4 bases, and the junction held 5 bases outside the gene matches. The CDR3 spans 15 residues. Here the CDR3 DNA reads TGTGCCAGCAGCTTAGGGGGAGGGCTCGCAGATACGCAGTATTTT. Encoded protein: CASSLGGGLADTQYF.

This clonotype occurred many times. The chain employs TRBV30 and TRBJ1-2, with a weak D call TRBD1 (5 bases). This CDR3 is 14 amino acids long. The V gene lost 4 bases and the J gene lost 4 bases, with 16 bases spanning the gap. Germline CDR1 GTSNPN, CDR2 SVGIG (reference sequence). CDR3 sequence reads: CAWKRYGTGYGYTF. CDR3 in DNA: TGTGCCTGGAAAAGGTACGGGACGGGCTATGGCTACACCTTC.

The chain uses TRBV28 and TRBJ2-7; the D gene is possibly TRBD2 (5 bases). The CDR3 runs 12 residues. Between the trimmed V and J ends, which lost 7 bases and 4 bases, there was a span of 11 bases. Germline-derived CDR1 and CDR2 are MDHEN and SYDVKM. CDR3 sequence reads: CASTSRVYEQYF. CDR3 coding DNA: TGTGCCAGCACTTCGCGGGTTTACGAGCAGTACTTC.

In its sample, this clonotype was seen many times. This sequence joins TRBV28 and TRBJ1-2; the match to TRBD1 covers 7 bases. This CDR3 has 16 amino acids. Germline-derived CDR1 and CDR2 are MDHEN and SYDVKM. J lost 4 bases, V lost 5 bases, and 13 bases had no gene match. In DNA, the CDR3 is TGTGCCAGCAGTCCGATATTCGGGGCAGGGGGCTATGGCTACACCTTC. Protein product: CASSPIFGAGGYGYTF.

This clonotype was counted many times. The rearrangement uses TRBV28 and TRBJ1-1; possibly TRBD1 for D (5 bases). CDR1 is MDHEN and CDR2 is SYDVKM in the germline V gene. Trimming took off 2 bases at V and 4 bases at J, with 8 bases between the two ends. The CDR3 sequence is 13 residues long. The CDR3 reads CASSLARATEAFF. The CDR3 region has the DNA TGTGCCAGCAGTTTAGCCAGGGCCACTGAAGCTTTCTTT.

The CDR3 reads CASSLSIGIEAFF. CDR3 coding DNA: TGTGCCAGCAGTTTAAGCATAGGGATTGAAGCTTTCTTT. The rearrangement joins TRBV12-3 or TRBV12-4 to TRBJ1-1; D remains unclear. The V end lost 2 bases, the J end lost 7 bases, and 11 bases lay between the germline ends. The CDR3 is 13 residues long.

The chain joins TRBV19 to TRBJ2-2, with a weak D call TRBD2 (5 bases). The CDR3 extends over 15 amino acids. Trimming pared 7 bases from V and 3 bases from J, leaving 15 bases between. CDR1 LNHDA and CDR2 SQIVND come from the germline V gene (reference sequence). The CDR3 sequence is CASIPPRDYTGELFF. The CDR3 coding sequence is TGTGCCAGTATCCCCCCCCGGGATTACACCGGGGAGCTGTTTTTT.

Ten or more counts support this clonotype. This chain links TRBV6-2 or TRBV6-3 with TRBJ1-1, with TRBD1 matching over 7 bases. Trimming removed 6 bases from V and 4 bases from J; junction bases left unmatched: 14. This CDR3 comprises 16 residues. CDR1 MNHEY and CDR2 SVGEGT come from the germline V gene. CDR3 loop: CASSQTWTGLTTEAFF. The CDR3 nucleotides are TGTGCCAGCAGCCAAACCTGGACAGGATTGACCACTGAAGCTTTCTTT.

CDR3 amino acids: CASSAPGQGAPNTEAFF. The CDR3 DNA reads as TGTGCCAGCAGCGCGCCGGGACAGGGCGCACCGAACACTGAAGCTTTCTTT. The rearrangement joins TRBV9 to TRBJ1-1; 9 bases align to TRBD1. V dropped 3 bases and J dropped 1; count of bases not matched to a gene: 10. This CDR3 region has 17 residues. Germline CDR1 reads SGDLS; CDR2 reads YYNGEE.

This clonotype was observed at least ten times. This chain joins TRBV27 and TRBJ2-7, with D possibly matching TRBD1 (6 bases). V was shortened by 5 bases and J by 7 bases, with 12 bases between the two germline ends. The CDR3 spans 12 residues. Germline CDR1 reads MNHEY; CDR2 reads SMNVEV (reference sequence). The CDR3 DNA is TGTGCCAGCAGTAGGACAGAAGGGGAGCAGTACTTC. It yields the protein CASSRTEGEQYF.